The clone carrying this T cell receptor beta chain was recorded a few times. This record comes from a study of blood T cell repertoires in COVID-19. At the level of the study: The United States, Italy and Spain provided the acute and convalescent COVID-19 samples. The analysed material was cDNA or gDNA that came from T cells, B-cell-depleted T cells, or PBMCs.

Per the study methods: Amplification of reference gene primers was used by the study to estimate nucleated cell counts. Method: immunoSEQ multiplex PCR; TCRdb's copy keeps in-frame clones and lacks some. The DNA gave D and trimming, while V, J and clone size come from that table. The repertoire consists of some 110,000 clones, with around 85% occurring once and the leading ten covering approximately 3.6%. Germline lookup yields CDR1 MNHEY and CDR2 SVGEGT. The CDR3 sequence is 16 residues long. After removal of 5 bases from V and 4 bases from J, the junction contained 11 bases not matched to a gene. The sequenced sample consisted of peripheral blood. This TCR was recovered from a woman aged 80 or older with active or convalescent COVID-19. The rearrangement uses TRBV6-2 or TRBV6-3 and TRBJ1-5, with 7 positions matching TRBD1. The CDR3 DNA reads TGTGCCAGCAGTAAACAAGGGGGCGCGGTGAATCAGCCCCAGCATTTT. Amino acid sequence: CASSKQGGAVNQPQHF.